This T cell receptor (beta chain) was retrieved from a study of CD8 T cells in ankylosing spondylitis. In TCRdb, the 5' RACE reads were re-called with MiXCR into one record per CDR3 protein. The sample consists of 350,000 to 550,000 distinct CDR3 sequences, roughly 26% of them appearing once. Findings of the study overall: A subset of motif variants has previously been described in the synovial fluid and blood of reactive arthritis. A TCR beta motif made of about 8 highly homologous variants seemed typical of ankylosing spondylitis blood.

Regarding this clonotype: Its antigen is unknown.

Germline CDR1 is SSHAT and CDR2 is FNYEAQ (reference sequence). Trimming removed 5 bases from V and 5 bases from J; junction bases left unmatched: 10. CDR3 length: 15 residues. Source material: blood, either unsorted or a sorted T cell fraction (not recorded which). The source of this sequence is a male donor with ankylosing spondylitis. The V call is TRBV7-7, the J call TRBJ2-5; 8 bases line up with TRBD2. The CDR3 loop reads CASSLGRARHETQYF. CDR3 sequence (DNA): TGTGCCAGCAGCCTCGGGAGGGCCAGACATGAGACCCAGTACTTC.